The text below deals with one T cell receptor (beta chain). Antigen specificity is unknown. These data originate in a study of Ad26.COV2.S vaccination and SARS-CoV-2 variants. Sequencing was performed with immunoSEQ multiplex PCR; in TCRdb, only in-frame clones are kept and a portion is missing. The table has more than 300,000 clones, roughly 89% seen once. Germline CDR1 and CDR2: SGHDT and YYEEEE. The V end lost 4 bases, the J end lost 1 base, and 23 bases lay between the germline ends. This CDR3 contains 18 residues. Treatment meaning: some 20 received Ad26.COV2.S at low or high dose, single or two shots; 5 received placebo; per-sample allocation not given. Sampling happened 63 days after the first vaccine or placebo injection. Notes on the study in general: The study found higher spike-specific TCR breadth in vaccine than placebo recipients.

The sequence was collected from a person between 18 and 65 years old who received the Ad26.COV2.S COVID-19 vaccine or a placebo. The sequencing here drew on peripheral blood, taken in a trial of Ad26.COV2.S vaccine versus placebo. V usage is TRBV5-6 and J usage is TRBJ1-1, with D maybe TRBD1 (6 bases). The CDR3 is CASSPRLVAGAWNTEAFF. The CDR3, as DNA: TGTGCCAGCAGCCCCAGGTTGGTCGCGGGGGCCTGGAACACTGAAGCTTTCTTT.